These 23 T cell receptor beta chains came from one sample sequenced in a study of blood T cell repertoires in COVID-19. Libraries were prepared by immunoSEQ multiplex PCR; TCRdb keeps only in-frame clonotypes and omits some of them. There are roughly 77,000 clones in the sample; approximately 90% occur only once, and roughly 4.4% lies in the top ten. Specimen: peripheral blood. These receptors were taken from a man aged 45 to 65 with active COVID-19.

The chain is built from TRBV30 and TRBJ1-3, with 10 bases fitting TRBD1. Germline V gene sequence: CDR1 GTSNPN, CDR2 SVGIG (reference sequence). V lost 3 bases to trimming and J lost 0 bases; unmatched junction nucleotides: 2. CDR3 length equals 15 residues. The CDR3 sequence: CAWRDRGVSGNTIYF. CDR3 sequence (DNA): TGTGCCTGGAGGGACAGGGGGGTCTCTGGAAACACCATATATTTT. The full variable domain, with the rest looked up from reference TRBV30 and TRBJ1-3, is SQTIHQWPATLVQPVGSPLSLECTVEGTSNPNLYWYRQAAGRGLQLLFYSVGIGQISSEVPQNLSASRPQDRQFILSSKKLLLSDSGFYLCAWRDRGVSGNTIYFGEGSWLTVV.

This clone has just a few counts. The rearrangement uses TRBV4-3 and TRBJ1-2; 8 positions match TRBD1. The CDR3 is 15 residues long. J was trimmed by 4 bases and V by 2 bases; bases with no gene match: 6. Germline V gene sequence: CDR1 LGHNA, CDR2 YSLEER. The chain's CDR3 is CASSQTGGIVYGYTF. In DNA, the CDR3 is TGCGCCAGCAGCCAAACAGGGGGAATAGTCTATGGCTACACCTTC.

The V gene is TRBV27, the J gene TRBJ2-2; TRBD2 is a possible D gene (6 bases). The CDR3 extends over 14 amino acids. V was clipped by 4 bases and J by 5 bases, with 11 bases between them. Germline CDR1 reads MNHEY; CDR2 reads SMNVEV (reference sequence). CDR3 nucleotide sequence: TGTGCCAGCAGTTCGGAGCTAGCGACCGGGGAGCTGTTTTTT. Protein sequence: CASSSELATGELFF.

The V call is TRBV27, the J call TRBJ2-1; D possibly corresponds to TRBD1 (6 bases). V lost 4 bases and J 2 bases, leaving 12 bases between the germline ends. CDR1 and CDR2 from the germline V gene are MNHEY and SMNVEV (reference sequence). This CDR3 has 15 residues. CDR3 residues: CASSYRVGTYNEQFF. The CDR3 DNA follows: TGTGCCAGCAGTTACAGGGTGGGGACCTACAATGAGCAGTTCTTC.

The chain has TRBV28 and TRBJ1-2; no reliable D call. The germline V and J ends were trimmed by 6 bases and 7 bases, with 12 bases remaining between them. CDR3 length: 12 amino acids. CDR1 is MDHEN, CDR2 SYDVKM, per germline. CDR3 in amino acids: CASRVQHFGYTF. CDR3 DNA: TGTGCCAGCAGGGTCCAACATTTTGGCTACACCTTC.

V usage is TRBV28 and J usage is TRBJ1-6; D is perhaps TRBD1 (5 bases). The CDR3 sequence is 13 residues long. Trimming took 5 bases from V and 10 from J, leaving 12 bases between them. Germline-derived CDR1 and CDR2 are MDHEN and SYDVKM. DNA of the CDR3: TGTGCCAGCAGTCGAACAGGTATCTCACCCCTCCACTTT. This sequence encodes CASSRTGISPLHF.

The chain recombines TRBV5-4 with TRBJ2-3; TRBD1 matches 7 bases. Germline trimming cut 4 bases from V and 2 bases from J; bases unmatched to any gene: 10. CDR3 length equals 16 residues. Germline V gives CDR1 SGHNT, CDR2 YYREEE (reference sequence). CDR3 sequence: CASSTKQGLATDTQYF. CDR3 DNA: TGTGCCAGCAGCACGAAACAGGGGTTGGCCACAGATACGCAGTATTTT. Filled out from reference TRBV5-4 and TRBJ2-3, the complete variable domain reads ETGVTQSPTHLIKTRGQQVTLRCSSQSGHNTVSWYQQALGQGPQFIFQYYREEENGRGNFPPRFSGLQFPNYSSELNVNALELDDSALYLCASSTKQGLATDTQYFGPGTRLTVL.

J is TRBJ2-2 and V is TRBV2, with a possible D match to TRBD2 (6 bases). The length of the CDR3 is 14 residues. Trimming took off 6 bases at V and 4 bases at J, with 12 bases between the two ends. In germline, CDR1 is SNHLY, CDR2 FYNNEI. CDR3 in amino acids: CASRRLATTGELFF. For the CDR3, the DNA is TGTGCCAGCAGGCGGCTAGCGACCACCGGGGAGCTGTTTTTT. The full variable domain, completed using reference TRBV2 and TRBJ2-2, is EPEVTQTPSHQVTQMGQEVILRCVPISNHLYFYWYRQILGQKVEFLVSFYNNEISEKSEIFDDQFSVERPDGSNFTLKIRSTKLEDSAMYFCASRRLATTGELFFGEGSRLTVL.

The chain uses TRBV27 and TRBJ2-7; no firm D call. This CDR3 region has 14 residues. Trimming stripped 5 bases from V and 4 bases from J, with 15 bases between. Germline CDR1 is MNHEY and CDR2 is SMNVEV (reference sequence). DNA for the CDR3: TGTGCCAGCAGTGCGTACTTCGCCCCATACGAGCAGTACTTC. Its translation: CASSAYFAPYEQYF.

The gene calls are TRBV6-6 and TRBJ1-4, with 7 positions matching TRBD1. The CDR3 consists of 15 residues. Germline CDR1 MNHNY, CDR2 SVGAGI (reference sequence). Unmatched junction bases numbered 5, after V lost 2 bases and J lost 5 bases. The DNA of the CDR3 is TGTGCCAGCAGTTACGTAGGACAGGCAAATGAAAAACTGTTTTTT. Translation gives CASSYVGQANEKLFF.

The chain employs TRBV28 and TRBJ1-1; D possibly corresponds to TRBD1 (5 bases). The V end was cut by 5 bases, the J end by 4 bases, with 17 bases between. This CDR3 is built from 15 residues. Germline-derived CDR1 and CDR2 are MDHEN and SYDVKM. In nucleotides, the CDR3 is TGTGCCAGCAGTCCCGTAATCGGGGGTAGCACTGAAGCTTTCTTT. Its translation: CASSPVIGGSTEAFF.

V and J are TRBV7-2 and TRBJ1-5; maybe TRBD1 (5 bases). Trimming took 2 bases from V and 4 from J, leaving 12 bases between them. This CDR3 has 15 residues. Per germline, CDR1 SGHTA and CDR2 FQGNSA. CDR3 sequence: CASSLLQAENQPQHF. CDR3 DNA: TGTGCCAGCAGCTTATTACAGGCAGAAAATCAGCCCCAGCATTTT. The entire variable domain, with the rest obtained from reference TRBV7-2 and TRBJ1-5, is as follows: GAGVSQSPSNKVTEKGKDVELRCDPISGHTALYWYRQSLGQGLEFLIYFQGNSAPDKSGLPSDRFSAERTGGSVSTLTIQRTQQEDSAVYLCASSLLQAENQPQHFGDGTRLSIL.

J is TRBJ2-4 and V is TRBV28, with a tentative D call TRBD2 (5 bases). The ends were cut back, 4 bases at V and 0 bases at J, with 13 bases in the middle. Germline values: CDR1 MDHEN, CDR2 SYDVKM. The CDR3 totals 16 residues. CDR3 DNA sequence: TGTGCCAGCAGTTCGGACTCCAACCTAGCCAAAAACATTCAGTACTTC. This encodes CASSSDSNLAKNIQYF.

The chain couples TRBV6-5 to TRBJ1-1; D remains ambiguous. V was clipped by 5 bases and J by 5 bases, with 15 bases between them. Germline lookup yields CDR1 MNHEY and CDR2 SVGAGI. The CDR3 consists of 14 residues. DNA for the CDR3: TGTGCCAGCAGTACGTCTTTCCCGGGGACTGAAGCTTTCTTT. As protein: CASSTSFPGTEAFF.

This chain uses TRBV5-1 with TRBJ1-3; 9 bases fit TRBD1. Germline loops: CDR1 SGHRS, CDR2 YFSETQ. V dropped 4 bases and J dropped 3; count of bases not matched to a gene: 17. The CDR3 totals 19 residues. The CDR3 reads CASSPGTGKEAWNGNTIYF. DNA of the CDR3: TGCGCCAGCAGCCCCGGGACAGGGAAAGAGGCCTGGAATGGAAACACCATATATTTT.

The CDR3 loop reads CASSPGGKLGYEQYF. The CDR3 DNA follows: TGTGCCAGCAGCCCGGGGGGCAAGCTGGGATACGAGCAGTACTTC. The chain couples TRBV5-4 to TRBJ2-7; D perhaps matches TRBD2 (7 bases). V was pared by 4 bases and J by 4 bases, with 18 bases between. Germline V gene sequence: CDR1 SGHNT, CDR2 YYREEE (reference sequence). The CDR3 is made up of 15 amino acids.

The CDR3 DNA reads as TGTGCCAGCAGCCAAGCTGAGGGGGACACCGGGGAGCTGTTTTTT. As protein: CASSQAEGDTGELFF. The V call is TRBV4-2, the J call TRBJ2-2; TRBD1 might be the D (6 bases). V lost 1 base and J lost 3, with 9 bases in between. The CDR3 length is 15 residues. Germline loops: CDR1 LGHNA, CDR2 YNFKEQ.

The CDR3 spells CASSLAPGQGAARETQYF. The CDR3 nucleotides are TGTGCCAGCAGCTTAGCCCCGGGACAGGGGGCCGCTAGAGAGACCCAGTACTTC. The genes are TRBV7-2 and TRBJ2-5, with 12 bases fitting TRBD1. From germline, CDR1 is SGHTA and CDR2 FQGNSA. The V and J ends lost 0 bases and 4 bases, in that order; junction bases with no gene match: 9. This CDR3 contains 18 residues.

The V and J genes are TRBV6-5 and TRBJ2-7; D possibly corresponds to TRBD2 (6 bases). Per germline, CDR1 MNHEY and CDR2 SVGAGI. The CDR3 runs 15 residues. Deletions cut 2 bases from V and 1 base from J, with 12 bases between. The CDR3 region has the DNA TGTGCCAGCAGTTACGAAGGCGGGATATCCTACGAGCAGTACTTC. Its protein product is CASSYEGGISYEQYF.

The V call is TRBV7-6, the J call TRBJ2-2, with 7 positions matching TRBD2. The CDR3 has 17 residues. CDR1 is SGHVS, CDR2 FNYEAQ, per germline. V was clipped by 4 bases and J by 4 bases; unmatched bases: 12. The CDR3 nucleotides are TGTGCCAGCAGCTCACGACCGGGGGGATCCGTCACCGGGGAGCTGTTTTTT. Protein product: CASSSRPGGSVTGELFF. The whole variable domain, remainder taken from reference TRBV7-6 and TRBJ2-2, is GAGVSQSPRYKVTKRGQDVALRCDPISGHVSLYWYRQALGQGPEFLTYFNYEAQQDKSGLPNDRFSAERPEGSISTLTIQRTEQRDSAMYRCASSSRPGGSVTGELFFGEGSRLTVL.

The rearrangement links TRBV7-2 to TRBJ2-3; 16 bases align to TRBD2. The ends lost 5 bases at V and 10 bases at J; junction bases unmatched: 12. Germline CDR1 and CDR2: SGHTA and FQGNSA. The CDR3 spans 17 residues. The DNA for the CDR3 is TGTGCCAGCAGCGCCACGGGACTAGCGGGGGGGAAGGTTTCGCAGTATTTT. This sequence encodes CASSATGLAGGKVSQYF. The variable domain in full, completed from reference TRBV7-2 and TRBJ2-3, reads GAGVSQSPSNKVTEKGKDVELRCDPISGHTALYWYRQSLGQGLEFLIYFQGNSAPDKSGLPSDRFSAERTGGSVSTLTIQRTQQEDSAVYLCASSATGLAGGKVSQYFGPGTRLTVL.

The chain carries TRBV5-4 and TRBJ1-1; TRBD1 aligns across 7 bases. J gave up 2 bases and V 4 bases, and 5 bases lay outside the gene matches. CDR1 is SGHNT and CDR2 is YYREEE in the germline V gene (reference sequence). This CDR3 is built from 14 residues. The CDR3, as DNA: TGTGCCAGCAGCCGAACAGGGGCTAACACTGAAGCTTTCTTT. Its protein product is CASSRTGANTEAFF.

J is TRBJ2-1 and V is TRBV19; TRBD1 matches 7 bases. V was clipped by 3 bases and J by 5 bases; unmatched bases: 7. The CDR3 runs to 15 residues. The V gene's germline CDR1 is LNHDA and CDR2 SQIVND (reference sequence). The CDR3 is CASSIEGAPHNEQFF. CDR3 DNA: TGTGCCAGTAGTATTGAGGGGGCGCCCCACAATGAGCAGTTCTTC. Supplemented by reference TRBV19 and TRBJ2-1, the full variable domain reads DGGITQSPKYLFRKEGQNVTLSCEQNLNHDAMYWYRQDPGQGLRLIYYSQIVNDFQKGDIAEGYSVSREKKESFPLTVTSAQKNPTAFYLCASSIEGAPHNEQFFGPGTRLTVL.